These 23 T cell receptor beta chains originate from one sample sequenced in a study of Graves' ophthalmopathy and Graves' hyperthyroidism. RNA transcripts yielded amplified TCR beta CDR3 regions. HTBI primers were used in a first-round RT-PCR, which preceded a second-round multiplex PCR. TCRdb fed the multiplex PCR reads into MiXCR, producing one record per CDR3 protein. The top ten clones hold around 3% of a sample with 400,000 to 500,000 distinct CDR3 sequences, around 21% of them seen once. What was sequenced was peripheral blood. The receptors shown here come from a woman aged 18-35 years with stable Graves' hyperthyroidism.

The V gene is TRBV5-1, the J gene TRBJ2-2; D gene unclear. V was clipped by 4 bases and J by 6 bases, with 13 bases between them. CDR3 length equals 14 residues. Germline values: CDR1 SGHRS, CDR2 YFSETQ. The chain's CDR3 is CASSSEIEAGELFF. CDR3 bases: TGCGCCAGCAGCAGCGAGATTGAGGCCGGGGAGCTGTTTTTT.

The table lists this clonotype with a few counts. The chain recombines TRBV6-1 with TRBJ2-2; D unclear. Germline assignment: CDR1 MNHNS and CDR2 SASEGT. The CDR3 covers 13 residues. V gave up 7 bases and J gave up 3 bases, with 9 bases separating them. CDR3 loop: CASTRTYTGELFF. DNA of the CDR3: TGTGCCAGCACCAGAACATACACCGGGGAGCTGTTTTTT.

In this sample, this clonotype turned up many times. The gene calls are TRBV2 and TRBJ1-2; 10 bases are a match to TRBD1. The trim removed 4 bases at V and 0 bases at J, leaving 2 bases unmatched. The germline gives CDR1 SNHLY, CDR2 FYNNEI. This CDR3 has 15 amino acids. Written as DNA, the CDR3 is TGTGCCAGCAGTGGACAGGGGGCCACTAACTATGGCTACACCTTC. Its translation is CASSGQGATNYGYTF.

Many counts were recorded for this clonotype. This chain joins TRBV15 and TRBJ2-7; 12 nucleotides agree with TRBD1. This CDR3 is 16 amino acids long. V gave up 6 bases and J gave up 4 bases; unmatched junction bases: 10. Germline V lookup: CDR1 LNHNV, CDR2 YYDKDF (reference sequence). CDR3 bases: TGTGCCACCAGTCTTGGGGGGGACAGGGGGCTATACGAGCAGTACTTC. Amino acids: CATSLGGDRGLYEQYF. The variable domain in full, completed from reference TRBV15 and TRBJ2-7, reads DAMVIQNPRYQVTQFGKPVTLSCSQTLNHNVMYWYQQKSSQAPKLLFHYYDKDFNNEADTPDNFQSRRPNTSFCFLDIRSPGLGDTAMYLCATSLGGDRGLYEQYFGPGTRLTVT.

This sequence joins TRBV7-2 and TRBJ2-7; weak D call: TRBD1 (5 bases). The CDR3 loop spans 14 amino acids. V was pared by 6 bases and J by 2 bases, with 14 bases between. Germline assignment: CDR1 SGHTA and CDR2 FQGNSA. The CDR3 sequence is CASRAQGIPYEQYF. The CDR3 region has the DNA TGTGCCAGCAGGGCTCAGGGAATTCCCTACGAGCAGTACTTC.

This chain links TRBV20-1 with TRBJ2-7; 7 bases map to TRBD2. The CDR3 is 16 residues long. The germline gives CDR1 DFQATT, CDR2 SNEGSKA (reference sequence). The junction had 16 bases not matched to a gene; V was cut back by 6 bases and J by 2 bases. CDR3 sequence reads: CSAPYEGLADPYEQYF. The CDR3 nucleotides read TGCAGTGCACCCTATGAGGGGCTAGCGGATCCCTACGAGCAGTACTTC.

The table lists this clonotype with many counts. This chain uses TRBV27 with TRBJ2-7, with D perhaps matching TRBD2 (5 bases). This CDR3 region has 16 residues. Germline-derived CDR1 and CDR2 are MNHEY and SMNVEV (reference sequence). The germline V and J ends were trimmed by 5 bases and 2 bases, with 19 bases remaining between them. CDR3 nucleotide sequence: TGTGCCAGCAGTCTAGGGAGCGGTCCAACCGCCTACGAGCAGTACTTC. Translated: CASSLGSGPTAYEQYF.

This clonotype was detected many times. The V and J genes are TRBV20-1 and TRBJ1-5; no clear D. V lost 6 bases and J lost 7, with 10 bases in between. This CDR3 is 11 amino acids long. Germline V gene data show CDR1 as DFQATT and CDR2 as SNEGSKA (reference sequence). The CDR3 is CSAAGEQPQHF. DNA of the CDR3: TGCAGTGCCGCGGGAGAACAGCCCCAGCATTTT.

This clonotype has ten or more counts. The CDR3 DNA is TGTGCCAGCAGCTTCCCGAATTCGTACGAGCAGTACTTC. It encodes CASSFPNSYEQYF. The J gene is TRBJ2-7, the V gene TRBV7-2; D uncertain. Germline CDR1 and CDR2: SGHTA and FQGNSA. This CDR3 contains 13 residues. The V end was cut by 3 bases, the J end by 4 bases, with 10 bases between.

This clonotype was observed at least ten times. The chain recombines TRBV5-6 with TRBJ2-7; 11 bases are shared with TRBD2. The CDR3 consists of 16 residues. Germline CDR1 SGHDT, CDR2 YYEEEE. Trimming took 5 bases from V and 0 from J; bases not matched to a gene: 7. The DNA for the CDR3 is TGTGCCAGCAGTCGAGGACTAGCGGGCTACTCCTACGAGCAGTACTTC. The encoded protein is CASSRGLAGYSYEQYF. Full variable domain (outside the CDR3, taken from reference TRBV5-6 and TRBJ2-7): DAGVTQSPTHLIKTRGQQVTLRCSPKSGHDTVSWYQQALGQGPQFIFQYYEEEERQRGNFPDRFSGHQFPNYSSELNVNALLLGDSALYLCASSRGLAGYSYEQYFGPGTRLTVT.

This clonotype appeared once. The chain recombines TRBV7-2 with TRBJ2-5; D gene unclear. The V end lost 6 bases, the J end lost 1 base, and 18 bases lay between the germline ends. Looked up from germline, CDR1 is SGHTA and CDR2 is FQGNSA. The CDR3 consists of 16 residues. This CDR3 reads CASSLRMSLLQETQYF. For the CDR3, the DNA is TGTGCCAGCAGTCTACGTATGTCGCTCCTCCAAGAGACCCAGTACTTC.

This clonotype has a count of ten or more. The junction does not match germline at one end; this may be a read error. This chain connects TRBV27 to TRBJ2-7; D not certain. Germline V CDR1 and CDR2: MNHEY, SMNVEV (reference sequence). The CDR3 runs to 9 residues. Here the CDR3 DNA reads TGTGCCAGTCCTTCGTTGGCCAACTTC. This codes for CASPSLANF.

Notes on this clonotype: A much larger clonotype is one base distant, so this may be a read error. The chain employs TRBV7-6 and TRBJ2-2; a weak D match, TRBD2 (6 bases). Germline V CDR1 and CDR2: SGHVS, FNYEAQ. CDR3 size: 14 residues. This chain's CDR3 is CASSLAARGGEMFF. For the CDR3, the DNA is TGTGCCAGCAGCTTAGCGGCCCGCGGCGGGGAGATGTTTTTT. Looking up the rest from reference TRBV7-6 and TRBJ2-2 gives the full variable domain: GAGVSQSPRYKVTKRGQDVALRCDPISGHVSLYWYRQALGQGPEFLTYFNYEAQQDKSGLPNDRFSAERPEGSISTLTIQRTEQRDSAMYRCASSLAARGGEMFFGEGSRLTVL.

This clonotype occurred many times. J is TRBJ2-7 and V is TRBV12-3 or TRBV12-4; 13 bases match TRBD2. J lost 2 bases, V lost 5 bases, and 6 bases had no gene match. The CDR3 spans 16 residues. The DNA of the CDR3 is TGTGCCAGCAGTCCCCAGGGGACTAGCGGGACCTACGAGCAGTACTTC. It yields the protein CASSPQGTSGTYEQYF.

In this sample, this clonotype turned up many times. The chain recombines TRBV25-1 with TRBJ2-5; D is perhaps TRBD2 (5 bases). V was shortened by 2 bases and J by 7 bases, with 11 bases between the two germline ends. Germline CDR1 reads MGHDK; CDR2 reads SYGVNS. The CDR3 is 13 amino acids. The CDR3 DNA follows: TGTGCCAGCAGTGAAAGACTACCGGGGACCCAGTACTTC. It translates to CASSERLPGTQYF.

This clonotype was recorded many times. The rearrangement joins TRBV28 to TRBJ1-1; a weak D match, TRBD1 (6 bases). The CDR3 is 13 residues long. Germline V CDR1 and CDR2: MDHEN, SYDVKM. V lost 10 bases and J 4 bases, leaving 16 bases between the germline ends. The CDR3 spells CATTGSSGTEAFF. The CDR3 region has the DNA TGTGCCACAACAGGGTCGAGTGGCACTGAAGCTTTCTTT.

This clonotype has at least ten counts. The chain joins TRBV29-1 to TRBJ2-7, with D uncertain. This CDR3 comprises 13 residues. V lost 4 bases to trimming and J lost 7 bases, with 17 bases between them. Germline CDR1 and CDR2: SQVTM and ANQGSEA. The CDR3 is CSVGDPKIKEQYF. CDR3 in DNA: TGCAGCGTTGGCGATCCAAAAATTAAAGAGCAGTACTTC.

This clonotype was detected many times. J is TRBJ2-7 and V is TRBV19; D is uncertain. This CDR3 region has 14 residues. V was cut by 3 bases and J by 2 bases, with 11 bases left in between. From germline, CDR1 is LNHDA and CDR2 SQIVND (reference sequence). CDR3 bases: TGTGCCAGTAGTATCTCGGCTGACACCTACGAGCAGTACTTC. Its translation is CASSISADTYEQYF.

The chain links TRBV20-1 to TRBJ2-5; D gene ambiguous. This CDR3 contains 11 residues. V lost 3 bases and J lost 4, with 6 bases in between. Germline V gene sequence: CDR1 DFQATT, CDR2 SNEGSKA (reference sequence). The DNA for the CDR3 is TGCAGTGCTAGTCGGGCAGAGACCCAGTACTTC. It is translated as CSASRAETQYF.

This clonotype was detected ten times or more. The rearrangement joins TRBV12-3 or TRBV12-4 to TRBJ1-1; TRBD1 matches at 7 bases. The CDR3 totals 15 residues. The junction had 7 bases not matched to a gene; V was cut back by 5 bases and J by 1 base. CDR3: CASSVGQLKNTEAFF. In DNA form, the CDR3 reads TGTGCCAGCAGTGTGGGACAGCTTAAGAACACTGAAGCTTTCTTT.

This clonotype has ten or more counts. The chain has TRBV11-2 and TRBJ2-4; tentative D call: TRBD1 (5 bases). Germline-derived CDR1 and CDR2 are SGHAT and FQNNGV. The length of the CDR3 is 16 residues. Between the trimmed V and J ends, which lost 7 bases and 8 bases, there was a span of 24 bases. As DNA, the CDR3 is TGTGCCAGCATCCCCGGCTTTAGGGGCCAAGGACACATTCAGTACTTC. It is translated as CASIPGFRGQGHIQYF.

This clonotype was detected many times. V and J are TRBV24-1 and TRBJ1-1, with 8 bases that match TRBD1. The CDR3 is made up of 14 amino acids. Losses at the gene ends were 3 bases for V and 6 bases for J; bases not matched to a gene: 5. Germline V gene data show CDR1 as KGHDR and CDR2 as SFDVKD. The CDR3 region is CATSDPDRGSEAFF. For the CDR3, the DNA is TGTGCCACCAGTGATCCAGACAGGGGCTCTGAAGCTTTCTTT.

This clonotype was detected only a few times. With a much larger clone just one base away, this may be a read error. This chain joins TRBV7-2 and TRBJ2-4; 9 bases align to TRBD1. The CDR3 contains 14 residues. Germline V lookup: CDR1 SGHTA, CDR2 FQGNSA. CDR3 region: CASSTTGGRNIKYF. In DNA, the CDR3 is TGTGCCAGCAGCACGACAGGGGGGAGAAACATTAAGTACTTC.